These 32 T cell receptor beta chains came from one sample sequenced in a study of OX40 agonist ivuxolimab in advanced cancers. The data were produced by immunoSEQ multiplex PCR, yet TCRdb's version contains in-frame clones alone and is incomplete. The top ten hold 0.3% to 0.4% of the sample, which has tens of thousands of clones, 90% seen once. The starting material was CD4+ or CD8+ T cells sorted from blood, obtained in a trial of the OX40 agonist ivuxolimab. Source of these receptors: an adult with an advanced solid tumor such as melanoma, head and neck, liver or kidney cancer.

The rearrangement links TRBV27 to TRBJ1-1; D not resolved. This CDR3 has 15 amino acids. Germline CDR1 MNHEY, CDR2 SMNVEV (reference sequence). V dropped 3 bases and J dropped 6 bases, with 17 bases sitting between them. The CDR3 region has the DNA TGTGCCAGCAGTTTGATCGGAAAGTTAGTCCCTGAAGCTTTCTTT. Translation: CASSLIGKLVPEAFF.

This chain joins TRBV11-2 and TRBJ1-1; D is possibly TRBD1 (5 bases). V lost 5 bases to trimming and J lost 5 bases, with 18 bases between them. The CDR3 has 15 residues. Germline V gene sequence: CDR1 SGHAT, CDR2 FQNNGV. This chain's CDR3 is CASSPETGWGTEAFF. The CDR3 DNA follows: TGTGCCAGCAGCCCAGAGACTGGTTGGGGGACTGAAGCTTTCTTT.

The chain uses TRBV7-9 and TRBJ1-1, with unresolved D. Germline values: CDR1 SEHNR, CDR2 FQNEAQ (reference sequence). The V and J ends lost 1 base and 14 bases respectively, with 14 bases between them. The CDR3 consists of 12 residues. CDR3 coding DNA: TGTGCCAGCAGCTTAGTGGACGGACCTGGGTTCTTT. Protein sequence: CASSLVDGPGFF. Full variable domain (outside the CDR3, taken from reference TRBV7-9 and TRBJ1-1): DTGVSQNPRHKITKRGQNVTFRCDPISEHNRLYWYRQTLGQGPEFLTYFQNEAQLEKSRLLSDRFSAERPKGSFSTLEIQRTEQGDSAMYLCASSLVDGPGFFGQGTRLTVV.

V is TRBV6-5 and J is TRBJ1-2, with 7 bases lining up with TRBD1. CDR1 is MNHEY, CDR2 SVGAGI, per germline. The CDR3 runs 15 residues. V was clipped by 6 bases and J by 7 bases; unmatched bases: 14. CDR3 sequence: CASRSTGTVTSGYTF. The CDR3 DNA follows: TGTGCCAGCAGGTCCACCGGGACAGTGACCTCTGGCTACACCTTC.

The rearrangement joins TRBV7-8 to TRBJ2-3; 10 bases align to TRBD2. Germline CDR1 is SGHVS and CDR2 is FQNEAQ. J gave up 1 base and V 5 bases, and 6 bases lay outside the gene matches. The CDR3 runs to 16 residues. The CDR3 nucleotides read TGTGCCAGCAGCAACATTAGCGGGGGGCGCACAGATACGCAGTATTTT. This sequence encodes CASSNISGGRTDTQYF.

This clone appeared a single time. The chain carries TRBV5-1 and TRBJ1-4, with TRBD1 matching 10 bases. The germline V gene has CDR1 SGHRS and CDR2 YFSETQ. This CDR3 is 13 amino acids long. V lost 2 bases and J lost 16; bases outside the gene matches: 8. The chain's CDR3 is CASSFGPGQGRFF. The CDR3 DNA is TGCGCCAGCAGCTTTGGCCCGGGACAGGGGAGGTTTTTT.

In this sample, this clone turned up once. The junction does not match germline at one end; this may be a read error. The chain carries TRBV7-7 and TRBJ2-7; D could derive from TRBD1 or TRBD2 (5 bases each). CDR1 is SSHAT and CDR2 is FNYEAQ in the germline V gene (reference sequence). The CDR3 runs to 13 residues. CDR3 amino acids: CASSLAQGDEQYF. Written as DNA, the CDR3 is TGTGCTAGCAGCTTAGCGCAGGGTGACGAGCAGTACTTC.

Comments on this clone: The conserved closing phenylalanine or tryptophan is absent in this CDR3, likely reflecting a read error. Because the CDR3's place on the DNA is in doubt, the DNA is left out and the CDR3 is given as listed by TCRdb. The rearrangement joins TRBV7-9 to TRBJ2-3; the table's TRBD1 call for D was not verified on the DNA. The germline gives CDR1 SEHNR, CDR2 FQNEAQ (reference sequence). The CDR3 is 12 residues long, counting both termini. The CDR3: CASSLSGQGVRI.

The V and J genes are TRBV19 and TRBJ1-1, with D perhaps matching TRBD1 (6 bases). CDR1 LNHDA and CDR2 SQIVND come from the germline V gene (reference sequence). V lost 7 bases, J lost 1 base, and 13 bases lay in between. This CDR3 is 14 amino acids long. CDR3: CASTPGGWNTEAFF. CDR3 nucleotide sequence: TGTGCCAGTACTCCGGGGGGCTGGAACACTGAAGCTTTCTTT. Drawing the rest from reference TRBV19 and TRBJ1-1, the complete variable domain is DGGITQSPKYLFRKEGQNVTLSCEQNLNHDAMYWYRQDPGQGLRLIYYSQIVNDFQKGDIAEGYSVSREKKESFPLTVTSAQKNPTAFYLCASTPGGWNTEAFFGQGTRLTVV.

The rearrangement joins TRBV6-4 to TRBJ2-1, with TRBD2 identical over 8 bases. Trimming removed 0 bases from V and 7 bases from J; junction bases left unmatched: 8. This CDR3 is 16 amino acids long. The germline V gene has CDR1 MRHNA and CDR2 SNTAGT. The CDR3 is CASSDSGTRVRNEQFF. Here the CDR3 DNA reads TGTGCCAGCAGTGACTCCGGGACTAGAGTTAGGAATGAGCAGTTCTTC.

The gene calls are TRBV6-1 and TRBJ2-2; weak D call: TRBD2 (6 bases). The CDR3 runs to 15 residues. Trimming left V 3 bases short and J 4 bases short, with 12 bases between. CDR1 MNHNS and CDR2 SASEGT come from the germline V gene. The CDR3 DNA sequence: TGTGCCAGCAGTGAGATGGTAGCGGTCACCGGGGAGCTGTTTTTT. Translating it yields CASSEMVAVTGELFF.

CDR3 bases: TGTGCCAGCAGCAGACAGGTCCCTAGTACTGAAGCTTTCTTT. As protein: CASSRQVPSTEAFF. The chain recombines TRBV11-2 with TRBJ1-1; a weak D match, TRBD1 (6 bases). The germline V gene encodes CDR1 SGHAT and CDR2 FQNNGV. V gave up 5 bases and J gave up 5 bases, with 15 bases separating them. The CDR3 is 14 amino acids.

The chain employs TRBV5-4 and TRBJ2-6; perhaps TRBD2 as D (5 bases). Germline V gives CDR1 SGHNT, CDR2 YYREEE (reference sequence). CDR3 length: 14 amino acids. The ends were cut back, 5 bases at V and 0 bases at J, with 6 bases in the middle. The CDR3 nucleotides read TGTGCCAGCAGTCGGGACTCTGGGGCCAACGTCCTGACTTTC. Encoded protein: CASSRDSGANVLTF.

The V and J genes are TRBV10-3 and TRBJ2-7, with 13 bases matching TRBD2. V trimming: 4 bases; J trimming: 3 bases; junction bases outside the gene matches: 6. Germline assignment: CDR1 ENHRY and CDR2 SYGVKD. The CDR3 consists of 16 residues. The CDR3 loop reads CAISVQLAGGRYEQYF. In nucleotides, the CDR3 is TGTGCCATCAGTGTCCAACTAGCGGGGGGGCGCTACGAGCAGTACTTC.

The chain has TRBV5-1 and TRBJ2-2, with TRBD1 identical over 8 bases. The V gene end was trimmed by 4 bases and the J gene end by 6 bases; junction bases not matched to a gene: 5. The CDR3 length is 14 residues. CDR1 is SGHRS and CDR2 is YFSETQ in the germline V gene. The CDR3 reads CASSQRTGPGELFF. The DNA for the CDR3 is TGCGCCAGCAGCCAGAGGACAGGGCCCGGGGAGCTGTTTTTT.

The V call is TRBV7-3, the J call TRBJ1-1; no clear D. The CDR3 totals 13 residues. The germline V gene encodes CDR1 SGHTA and CDR2 FQGTGA. Trimming shortened V by 5 bases and J by 2 bases, and 9 bases separated the two germline ends. CDR3 amino acids: CASSTGPNTEAFF. CDR3 bases: TGTGCCAGCAGCACCGGACCAAACACTGAAGCTTTCTTT.

V and J are TRBV15 and TRBJ2-4; TRBD2 agrees at 8 bases. Germline lookup yields CDR1 LNHNV and CDR2 YYDKDF (reference sequence). This CDR3 comprises 14 residues. V dropped 3 bases and J dropped 5; count of bases not matched to a gene: 3. The DNA for the CDR3 is TGTGCCACCAGCAGGGGACTAGGGGAAAACATTCAGTACTTC. Its protein is CATSRGLGENIQYF.

This sequence joins TRBV5-1 and TRBJ2-5; D might be TRBD2 (7 bases). The germline CDR1 and CDR2 sequences are SGHRS and YFSETQ. Trimming stripped 1 base from V and 7 bases from J, with 20 bases between. This CDR3 is built from 16 residues. The DNA of the CDR3 is TGCGCCAGCAGCTTGATAAGGGCGGGGGCCTGGGGGACCCAGTACTTC. Its translation: CASSLIRAGAWGTQYF.

The genes are TRBV25-1 and TRBJ1-2; D remains ambiguous. CDR3 length: 13 amino acids. The V gene's germline CDR1 is MGHDK and CDR2 SYGVNS. V lost 8 bases and J 0 bases, leaving 10 bases between the germline ends. Here the CDR3 reads CASSAASNYGYTF. CDR3 sequence (DNA): TGTGCCAGCTCAGCGGCCTCTAACTATGGCTACACCTTC.

This chain joins TRBV4-1 and TRBJ2-1; 12 nucleotides align to TRBD2. The germline gives CDR1 MGHRA, CDR2 YSYEKL. V was pared by 0 bases and J by 4 bases, with 4 bases of the junction left unmatched. There are 17 residues in the CDR3. Here the CDR3 reads CASSQETSGGVYNEQFF. The CDR3 DNA is TGCGCCAGCAGCCAAGAGACTAGCGGGGGTGTTTACAATGAGCAGTTCTTC.

This rearrangement joins TRBV9 to TRBJ2-1, with D possibly matching TRBD1 (5 bases). Germline CDR1 is SGDLS and CDR2 is YYNGEE. Between the trimmed V and J ends, which lost 0 bases and 2 bases, there was a span of 12 bases. The CDR3 has 16 residues. CDR3 amino acids: CASSVGVTVTYNEQFF. The DNA for the CDR3 is TGTGCCAGCAGCGTAGGAGTGACAGTCACCTACAATGAGCAGTTCTTC.

J is TRBJ1-4 and V is TRBV30, with a weak D call TRBD1 (6 bases). Deletions cut 3 bases from V and 4 bases from J, with 12 bases between. Germline lookup yields CDR1 GTSNPN and CDR2 SVGIG (reference sequence). This CDR3 has 14 amino acids. The DNA of the CDR3 is TGTGCCTGGAGCAGGGACACTATTAATGAAAAACTGTTTTTT. Translating it yields CAWSRDTINEKLFF.

This clone was recorded a few times. J is TRBJ2-7 and V is TRBV6-1; unclear D gene. CDR1 MNHNS and CDR2 SASEGT come from the germline V gene. The CDR3 length is 11 residues. V was cut by 4 bases and J by 4 bases, with 5 bases left in between. Here the CDR3 DNA reads TGTGCCAGCAGTGTGGGTTACGAGCAGTACGTC. The encoded protein is CASSVGYEQYV.

V and J are TRBV5-5 and TRBJ1-5; the D is unclear. The germline V and J ends were trimmed by 4 bases and 6 bases, with 14 bases remaining between them. This CDR3 comprises 14 residues. Germline assignment: CDR1 SGHKS and CDR2 YYEKEE (reference sequence). In DNA form, the CDR3 reads TGTGCCAGCAGCCAGAAAGGGATGGGTCAGCCCCAGCATTTT. The encoded protein is CASSQKGMGQPQHF.

V gene TRBV7-9 combines with J gene TRBJ2-3; D is possibly TRBD1 (5 bases). The CDR3 contains 12 residues. Trimming left V 7 bases short and J 4 bases short, with 9 bases between. Per germline, CDR1 SEHNR and CDR2 FQNEAQ (reference sequence). CDR3 residues: CASNQGADTQYF. The CDR3 nucleotides are TGTGCCAGCAACCAGGGTGCAGATACGCAGTATTTT.

J is TRBJ2-5 and V is TRBV5-1; D possibly corresponds to TRBD1 (5 bases). Trimming left V 0 bases short and J 5 bases short, with 8 bases between. This CDR3 has 13 residues. Germline loops: CDR1 SGHRS, CDR2 YFSETQ. The CDR3 region has the DNA TGCGCCAGCAGCTTGGTTCAGGGTGAGACCCAGTACTTC. It translates to CASSLVQGETQYF.

The chain employs TRBV11-1 and TRBJ2-5; 9 bases line up with TRBD1. CDR3 length: 14 amino acids. The trim removed 2 bases at V and 7 bases at J, leaving 5 bases unmatched. Looked up from germline, CDR1 is SGHAT and CDR2 is FQDESV (reference sequence). The CDR3 coding sequence is TGTGCCAGCAGCTTAAGTGTGACAGGGGGGACCCAGTACTTC. This encodes CASSLSVTGGTQYF. The variable domain in full, with the rest retrieved from reference TRBV11-1 and TRBJ2-5, is EAEVAQSPRYKITEKSQAVAFWCDPISGHATLYWYRQILGQGPELLVQFQDESVVDDSQLPKDRFSAERLKGVDSTLKIQPAELGDSAMYLCASSLSVTGGTQYFGPGTRLLVL.

The rearrangement joins TRBV19 to TRBJ2-2, with D possibly TRBD1 on 5 matching bases. The CDR3 sequence is 16 residues long. The V end lost 5 bases, the J end lost 9 bases, and 22 bases lay between the germline ends. Germline V gene data show CDR1 as LNHDA and CDR2 as SQIVND (reference sequence). CDR3 DNA sequence: TGTGCCAGTAGTCCGATGCTCCTCCAGGGTACCCGGGAGCTGTTTTTT. It yields the protein CASSPMLLQGTRELFF.

The V gene is TRBV18, the J gene TRBJ1-2; D is unresolved. The ends were cut back, 0 bases at V and 7 bases at J, with 9 bases in the middle. Germline CDR1 is KGHSH and CDR2 is LQKENI. The CDR3 is made up of 13 amino acids. CDR3 coding DNA: TGTGCCAGCTCACCACCAGTATCGGCTGGCTACACCTTC. This sequence encodes CASSPPVSAGYTF.

The chain carries TRBV18 and TRBJ1-5; D unresolved. The CDR3 contains 16 residues. Per the germline V gene, CDR1 is KGHSH and CDR2 is LQKENI. V lost 1 base and J lost 5, with 15 bases in between. CDR3 nucleotide sequence: TGTGCCAGCTCACCACAGGGTTTGGCGAACGATCAGCCCCAGCATTTT. This translates into CASSPQGLANDQPQHF.

The chain recombines TRBV4-1 with TRBJ2-1, with D perhaps matching TRBD2 (6 bases). The CDR3 loop spans 15 amino acids. The germline gives CDR1 MGHRA, CDR2 YSYEKL. Trimming shortened V by 4 bases and J by 3 bases, and 13 bases separated the two germline ends. Written as DNA, the CDR3 is TGCGCCAGCAGCCTTGGGGGGATTATCTACAATGAGCAGTTCTTC. Translating gives CASSLGGIIYNEQFF.

The chain joins TRBV7-9 to TRBJ1-2; D uncertain. Germline values: CDR1 SEHNR, CDR2 FQNEAQ (reference sequence). V lost 6 bases to trimming and J lost 3 bases, with 23 bases between them. The CDR3 is made up of 17 amino acids. In DNA form, the CDR3 reads TGTGCCAGCAGTGGAGAATACGGACTGAGGAGAGACTATGGCTACACCTTC. It encodes CASSGEYGLRRDYGYTF.